The T cell receptor (beta chain) described here comes from a study of T cell changes during pregnancy in multiple sclerosis (dated by TCRdb to the late 2010s). About the full investigation: The study looked at changes in the T cell repertoire across pregnancy in women with multiple sclerosis.

The library was obtained by the immunoSEQ multiplex PCR assay. As stored in TCRdb, this immuneACCESS dataset retains in-frame rearrangements with V and J assigned. A fraction of the clones does not appear; measured against another copy, unresolved V genes explain less than half of the discrepancy, and the remainder lacks a known reason. The sample table holds about 22,000 clones, of which less than 95% were seen once. The ten largest clonotypes hold 0.67% of the sample. Notes on this clone: What antigen it recognizes has not been identified. No much larger clone exists at a distance of one base, and base qualities are not known.

Deletion took 6 bases off V and 3 bases off J, with a span of 18 bases between the germline ends. Counted from cysteine to phenylalanine, this CDR3 has 15 amino acids. CDR3 DNA is the only sequence kept; it has 45 bases, read in frame from the first base. This specimen consisted of CD4+ T cells from peripheral blood mononuclear cells, obtained in the third trimester of pregnancy. The receptor comes from a female donor in good health, enrolled as a control in a pregnancy study. Recombination joined TRBV23-1 with TRBJ2-7; matching of 6 bases hints at TRBD1 as the D gene. TRBV23-1 is an ORF, and what it does is uncertain. CDR3 protein: CASRGQWNGRYEQYF. The nucleotide sequence is TGCGCCAGCAGAGGACAGTGGAACGGTCGCTACGAGCAGTACTTC.